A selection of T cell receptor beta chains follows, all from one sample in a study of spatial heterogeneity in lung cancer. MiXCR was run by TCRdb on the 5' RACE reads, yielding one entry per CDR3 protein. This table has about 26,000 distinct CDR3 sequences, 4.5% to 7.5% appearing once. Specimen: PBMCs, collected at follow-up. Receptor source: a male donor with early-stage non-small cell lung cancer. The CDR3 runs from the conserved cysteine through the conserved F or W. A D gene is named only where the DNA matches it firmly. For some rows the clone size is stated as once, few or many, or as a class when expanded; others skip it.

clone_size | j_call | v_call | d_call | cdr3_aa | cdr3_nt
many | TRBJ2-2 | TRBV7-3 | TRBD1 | CASSPNRGPTGELFF | TGTGCCAGCAGCCCCAACAGGGGACCAACCGGGGAGCTGTTTTTT
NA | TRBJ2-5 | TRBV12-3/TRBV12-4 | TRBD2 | CASSGGAPETQYF | TGTGCCAGCAGCGGGGGGGCGCCAGAGACCCAGTACTTC
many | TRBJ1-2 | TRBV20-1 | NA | CSARAGGNYGYTF | TGCAGTGCTAGAGCGGGGGGTAACTATGGCTACACCTTC
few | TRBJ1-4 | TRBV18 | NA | CASSLGEGEKLFF | TGTGCCAGCTCACTCGGGGAAGGTGAAAAACTGTTTTTT
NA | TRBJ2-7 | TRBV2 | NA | CATHGTYLSYEQYF | TGTGCCACCCACGGGACTTACCTCTCCTACGAGCAGTACTTC
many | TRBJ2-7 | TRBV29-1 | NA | CSVEMGGRGEQYF | TGCAGCGTTGAAATGGGGGGGCGAGGTGAGCAGTACTTC
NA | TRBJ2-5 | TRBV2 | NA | CASGGQETQYF | TGTGCCAGCGGGGGACAAGAGACCCAGTACTTC
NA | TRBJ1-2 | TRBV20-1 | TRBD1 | CSATQGTNYGYTF | TGCAGTGCCACACAGGGGACTAACTATGGCTACACCTTC
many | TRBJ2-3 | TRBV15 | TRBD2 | CATSRDGTSGATDTQYF | TGTGCCACCAGCAGAGATGGGACTAGCGGGGCCACAGATACGCAGTATTTT
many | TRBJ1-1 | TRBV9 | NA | CASSVGELGTEAFF | TGTGCCAGCAGCGTAGGTGAGTTAGGAACTGAAGCTTTCTTT